This T cell receptor beta chain originates from a study of T cells in Graves' hyperthyroidism and ophthalmopathy. The source material, RNA transcripts, was used to amplify TCR beta CDR3 regions. The TCR CDR3 was amplified in a first-round RT-PCR using the HTBI primer set. TCRdb independently ran MiXCR on the multiplex PCR reads; one entry per CDR3 protein. Here the sample spans 360,000 or so distinct CDR3 sequences, around 18% being singletons. Concerning this clonotype: The target antigen is unknown.

Diagnostic decisions used clinical symptoms, serum thyroxine and TRAb, thyroid ultrasound and orbital computed tomography. PBMCs came from less than 11 ml fresh peripheral blood. Whole-study findings and limits: The majority of expanded thyroid clonotypes above 0.001 also appeared in blood.

With 3 bases removed from V and 9 bases from J, the gap between germline ends came to 18 bases. CDR3 length: 15 residues. Germline V gene sequence: CDR1 MDHEN, CDR2 SYDVKM. The V call is TRBV28, the J call TRBJ2-4; the D gene is possibly TRBD1 (6 bases). The TCR sequence derives from a woman aged 35 to 49 with Graves' ophthalmopathy. Specimen: blood. CDR3 protein: CASSLSGVMESIQYF. The CDR3 DNA reads as TGTGCCAGCAGTTTGTCAGGGGTGATGGAAAGCATTCAGTACTTC.